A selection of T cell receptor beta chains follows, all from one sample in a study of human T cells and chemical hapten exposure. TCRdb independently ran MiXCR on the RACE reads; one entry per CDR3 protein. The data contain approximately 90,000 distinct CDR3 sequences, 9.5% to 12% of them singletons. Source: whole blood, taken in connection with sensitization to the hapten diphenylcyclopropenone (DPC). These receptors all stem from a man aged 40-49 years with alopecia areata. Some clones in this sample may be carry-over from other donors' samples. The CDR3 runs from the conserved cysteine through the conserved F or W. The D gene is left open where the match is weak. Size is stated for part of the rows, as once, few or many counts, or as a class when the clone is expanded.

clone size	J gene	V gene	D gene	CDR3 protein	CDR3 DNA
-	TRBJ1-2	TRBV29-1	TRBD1	CSAEGTGGADHYGYTF	TGCAGCGCCGAAGGGACAGGGGGCGCAGATCACTATGGCTACACCTTC
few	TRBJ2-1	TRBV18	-	CASSPPGHSYNEQFF	TGTGCCAGCTCACCACCGGGACACTCCTACAATGAGCAGTTCTTC
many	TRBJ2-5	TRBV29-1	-	CSVEERDRVRTQYF	TGCAGCGTTGAGGAAAGGGATAGAGTGAGGACCCAGTACTTC
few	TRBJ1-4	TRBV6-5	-	CASSPYNGPNEKLFF	TGTGCCAGCAGTCCCTATAACGGCCCTAATGAAAAACTGTTTTTT
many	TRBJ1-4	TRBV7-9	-	CASSLVSGTTNEKLFF	TGTGCCAGCAGCTTAGTCTCAGGGACAACTAATGAAAAACTGTTTTTT
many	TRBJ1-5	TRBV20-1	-	CSARDRVHSNQPQHF	TGCAGTGCTAGAGACAGGGTACATAGCAATCAGCCCCAGCATTTT
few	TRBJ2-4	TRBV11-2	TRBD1	CASSILQGAKNIQYF	TGTGCCAGCAGCATCTTACAGGGGGCGAAAAACATTCAGTACTTC
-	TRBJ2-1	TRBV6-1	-	CASSGSGAGAHNEQFF	TGTGCCAGCAGTGGAAGCGGCGCGGGGGCCCACAATGAGCAGTTCTTC
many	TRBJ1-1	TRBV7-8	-	CASSLGGALGTEAFF	TGTGCCAGCAGCTTAGGGGGAGCCTTAGGCACTGAAGCTTTCTTT
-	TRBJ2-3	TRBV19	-	CASWGGQATDTQYF	TGTGCCAGTTGGGGGGGACAGGCTACAGATACGCAGTATTTT
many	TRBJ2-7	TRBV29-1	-	CSVSREGVGQYF	TGCAGCGTTTCGAGAGAGGGGGTTGGGCAGTACTTC
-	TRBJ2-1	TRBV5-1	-	CASSLAGAFNEQFF	TGCGCCAGCAGCTTGGCCGGGGCTTTTAATGAGCAGTTCTTC
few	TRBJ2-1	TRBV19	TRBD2	CASSIRTSGRSTYNEQFF	TGTGCCAGTAGTATACGCACTAGCGGAAGGTCAACCTACAATGAGCAGTTCTTC
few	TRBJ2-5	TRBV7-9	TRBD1	CASSSSGTGGETQYF	TGTGCCAGCAGCTCATCCGGGACAGGGGGAGAGACCCAGTACTTC
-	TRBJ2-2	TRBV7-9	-	CASSLVPMNTGELFF	TGTGCCAGCAGCTTAGTTCCCATGAACACCGGGGAGCTGTTTTTT
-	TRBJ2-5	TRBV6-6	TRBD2	CASSSWSSGRARETQYF	TGTGCCAGCAGTTCCTGGTCTAGCGGGAGGGCCCGAGAGACCCAGTACTTC
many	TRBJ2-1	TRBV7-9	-	CASSLVGQYNEQFF	TGTGCCAGCAGCTTAGTAGGACAGTACAATGAGCAGTTCTTC
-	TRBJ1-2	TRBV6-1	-	CASSELLRSWGYTF	TGTGCCAGCAGTGAATTACTAAGATCCTGGGGCTACACCTTC
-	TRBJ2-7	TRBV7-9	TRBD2	CASTSSGTSGRVGREQYF	TGTGCCAGCACCAGCTCCGGGACTAGCGGGCGAGTCGGGAGGGAGCAGTACTTC
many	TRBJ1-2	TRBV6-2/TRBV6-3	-	CASSYPDTYRMGYTF	TGTGCCAGCAGTTACCCCGACACCTACCGGATGGGCTACACCTTC
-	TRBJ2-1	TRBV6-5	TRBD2	CASSYLLGGGEQFF	TGTGCCAGCAGTTACTTGCTGGGGGGAGGGGAGCAGTTCTTC
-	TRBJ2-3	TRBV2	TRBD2	CASRPAGVGTDTQYF	TGTGCCAGCAGGCCCGCGGGAGTTGGCACAGATACGCAGTATTTT
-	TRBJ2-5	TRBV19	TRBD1	CASSISRDSIQETQYF	TGTGCCAGTAGTATCTCCCGGGACAGCATTCAAGAGACCCAGTACTTC
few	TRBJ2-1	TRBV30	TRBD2	CAWSVSLAGGGNEQFF	TGTGCCTGGAGTGTTAGCCTAGCGGGAGGGGGGAATGAGCAGTTCTTC
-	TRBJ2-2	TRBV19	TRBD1	CASNNGQGTGELFF	TGTGCCAGTAACAATGGACAGGGCACCGGGGAGCTGTTTTTT
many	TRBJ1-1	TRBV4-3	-	CASSYQRDTEAFF	TGCGCCAGCAGCTACCAGCGCGACACTGAAGCTTTCTTT
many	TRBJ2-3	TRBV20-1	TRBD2	CSASRTSGRADTQYF	TGCAGTGCTAGCAGGACTAGCGGGAGGGCAGATACGCAGTATTTT
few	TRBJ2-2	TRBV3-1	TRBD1	CASSRRTGGNTGELFF	TGTGCCAGCAGCCGCCGGACAGGGGGAAACACCGGGGAGCTGTTTTTT
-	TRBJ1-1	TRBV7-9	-	CASSGQDTEAFF	TGTGCCAGCAGCGGGCAGGACACTGAAGCTTTCTTT
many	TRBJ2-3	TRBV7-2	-	CASSFSDSTQYF	TGTGCCAGCAGCTTTAGTGACAGTACGCAGTATTTT
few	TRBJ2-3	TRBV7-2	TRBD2	CASSPPGLGTDTQYF	TGTGCCAGCAGCCCGCCGGGACTAGGAACAGATACGCAGTATTTT
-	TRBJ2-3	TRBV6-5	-	CASSPWRQSTDTQYF	TGTGCCAGCAGTCCTTGGAGACAGAGCACAGATACGCAGTATTTT
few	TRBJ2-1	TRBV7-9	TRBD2	CASSQAGVSYNEQFF	TGTGCCAGCAGCCAAGCGGGAGTTTCCTACAATGAGCAGTTCTTC
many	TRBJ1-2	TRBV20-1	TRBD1	CSAGGQGAQSNYGYTF	TGCAGTGCTGGGGGACAGGGGGCACAATCTAACTATGGCTACACCTTC
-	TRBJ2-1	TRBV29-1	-	CSVVLQNSYNEQFF	TGCAGCGTTGTCTTACAGAACTCCTACAATGAGCAGTTCTTC
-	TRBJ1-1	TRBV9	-	CASSPNAENTEAFF	TGTGCCAGCAGCCCAAACGCAGAGAACACTGAAGCTTTCTTT
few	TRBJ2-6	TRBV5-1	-	CASSLRTVNSGANVLTF	TGCGCCAGCAGCTTGAGGACGGTGAACTCTGGGGCCAACGTCCTGACTTTC
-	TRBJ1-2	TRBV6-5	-	CASSYSKTGRYGYTF	TGTGCCAGCAGTTACTCGAAGACAGGAAGATATGGCTACACCTTC
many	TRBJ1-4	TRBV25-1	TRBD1	CASRPGTGYYEKLFF	TGTGCCAGCAGACCCGGGACAGGGTATTATGAAAAACTGTTTTTT
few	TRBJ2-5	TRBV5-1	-	CASRDLGETQYF	TGCGCCAGCCGCGATCTAGGAGAGACCCAGTACTTC
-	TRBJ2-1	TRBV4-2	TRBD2	CASSQGGLAGHNEQFF	TGTGCCAGCAGCCAAGGGGGACTAGCGGGTCACAATGAGCAGTTCTTC
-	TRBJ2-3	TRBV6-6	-	CASSWGSVGTDTQYF	TGTGCCAGCAGCTGGGGGTCTGTGGGCACAGATACGCAGTATTTT
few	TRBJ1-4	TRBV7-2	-	CASSLGALTNEKLFF	TGTGCCAGCAGCTTAGGCGCGTTAACTAATGAAAAACTGTTTTTT
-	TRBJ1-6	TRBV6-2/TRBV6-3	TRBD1	CASSSGQGYSPLHF	TGTGCCAGCAGTTCGGGACAGGGTTATTCACCCCTCCACTTT
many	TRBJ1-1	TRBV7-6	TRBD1	CASSNYRGRDTEAFF	TGTGCCAGCAGCAACTACAGGGGGCGGGACACTGAAGCTTTCTTT
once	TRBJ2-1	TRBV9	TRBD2	CASSVGGSGSYNEQFF	TGTGCCAGCAGCGTAGGGGGTAGCGGGAGCTACAATGAGCAGTTCTTC